Each of the 13 T cell receptor beta chains below was sequenced from the same sample in a study of OX40 agonist ivuxolimab in advanced cancers. The assay was immunoSEQ multiplex PCR, and TCRdb's table has in-frame clones only and misses some. The sample gives 35,000 to 50,000 clones, more than 75% of which show up once; approximately 13% is in the top ten. The source material was CD4+ or CD8+ T cells sorted from blood, sampled in a trial of the OX40 agonist ivuxolimab. The receptor set was obtained from an adult with an advanced solid tumor such as melanoma, head and neck, liver or kidney cancer.

This clone was seen only a few times. This chain links TRBV9 with TRBJ2-7, with D possibly being TRBD2 (6 bases). Germline assignment: CDR1 SGDLS and CDR2 YYNGEE. The CDR3 extends over 13 amino acids. Trimming shortened V by 4 bases and J by 5 bases, and 13 bases separated the two germline ends. In DNA form, the CDR3 reads TGTGCCAGCAGCCCGGGGGATGTGAACGAGCAGTACTTC. It is translated as CASSPGDVNEQYF.

This clone has a single count. The chain combines TRBV29-1 with TRBJ2-7, with 10 bases aligning to TRBD2. The V and J ends lost 1 base and 0 bases, in that order; junction bases with no gene match: 9. Germline lookup yields CDR1 SQVTM and CDR2 ANQGSEA. The CDR3 has 17 amino acids. Written as DNA, the CDR3 is TGCAGCGTTGAAGGGACTAGCGGAAGTCTAAACTCCTACGAGCAGTACTTC. It codes for CSVEGTSGSLNSYEQYF.

The V and J genes are TRBV19 and TRBJ2-7; TRBD2 matches 9 bases. Germline V lookup: CDR1 LNHDA, CDR2 SQIVND (reference sequence). V shed 1 base and J 3 bases; nucleotides not matched to a gene: 4. The length of the CDR3 is 15 residues. This chain's CDR3 is CASSIAASGDYEQYF. As DNA, the CDR3 is TGTGCCAGTAGTATAGCGGCTAGCGGGGACTACGAGCAGTACTTC.

The chain recombines TRBV5-6 with TRBJ1-2; 10 bases fit TRBD1. Per the germline V gene, CDR1 is SGHDT and CDR2 is YYEEEE. V trimming: 0 bases; J trimming: 5 bases; junction bases outside the gene matches: 1. This CDR3 spans 14 amino acids. The CDR3 protein is CASSLGGQGYGYTF. The CDR3 nucleotides read TGTGCCAGCAGCTTGGGGGGACAGGGGTATGGCTACACCTTC.

This clone occurred a few times. The V call is TRBV19, the J call TRBJ1-1, with 11 bases fitting TRBD1. This CDR3 region has 17 residues. From germline, CDR1 is LNHDA and CDR2 SQIVND (reference sequence). V was clipped by 5 bases and J by 3 bases; unmatched bases: 11. CDR3 sequence reads: CASSPRTGGLMDTEAFF. For the CDR3, the DNA is TGTGCCAGTAGTCCGCGGACAGGGGGCTTAATGGACACTGAAGCTTTCTTT.

The rearrangement links TRBV29-1 to TRBJ2-2, with 8 bases lining up with TRBD1. CDR1 is SQVTM and CDR2 is ANQGSEA in the germline V gene. J gave up 1 base and V 7 bases, and 11 bases lay outside the gene matches. This CDR3 region has 16 residues. The CDR3 bases are TGCAGCGAAAAATACAGGGGGAAAGGGAACACCGGGGAGCTGTTTTTT. It codes for CSEKYRGKGNTGELFF.

The chain joins TRBV19 to TRBJ2-2; D remains unclear. V lost 3 bases, J lost 0 bases, and 11 bases lay in between. CDR3 length equals 16 residues. Per germline, CDR1 LNHDA and CDR2 SQIVND (reference sequence). The CDR3 region is CASSIKGQTNTGELFF. The CDR3 coding sequence is TGTGCCAGTAGTATCAAGGGTCAGACGAACACCGGGGAGCTGTTTTTT.

The V call is TRBV6-1, the J call TRBJ2-7, with D perhaps TRBD2 (5 bases). Germline-derived CDR1 and CDR2 are MNHNS and SASEGT. The CDR3 sequence is 13 residues long. Trimming shortened V by 6 bases and J by 1 base, and 10 bases separated the two germline ends. The CDR3 loop is CASRLEGSYEQYF. The CDR3 coding sequence is TGTGCCAGCAGACTAGAGGGATCCTACGAGCAGTACTTC.

This clone has just one count. This chain connects TRBV2 to TRBJ1-3; 8 bases match TRBD1. The V gene's germline CDR1 is SNHLY and CDR2 FYNNEI. J gave up 0 bases and V 8 bases, and 6 bases lay outside the gene matches. This CDR3 is 15 amino acids long. The DNA for the CDR3 is TGTGCCAGCCAGGACAGGGTGAGCTCTGGAAACACCATATATTTT. Encoded protein: CASQDRVSSGNTIYF.

V gene TRBV7-9 combines with J gene TRBJ2-7, with D tentatively TRBD1 (5 bases). Trimming stripped 5 bases from V and 3 bases from J, with 14 bases between. CDR1 and CDR2 from the germline V gene are SEHNR and FQNEAQ (reference sequence). This CDR3 has 14 amino acids. The CDR3 spells CASSPRTRHYEQYF. In DNA form, the CDR3 reads TGTGCCAGCAGCCCCCGGACACGACACTACGAGCAGTACTTC.

The V gene is TRBV19, the J gene TRBJ1-2; D is uncertain. V lost 3 bases to trimming and J lost 5 bases, with 16 bases between them. CDR1 and CDR2 (germline): LNHDA, SQIVND (reference sequence). This CDR3 has 15 residues. DNA of the CDR3: TGTGCCAGTAGTATCCCCCGGAGGCCGGGGTATGGCTACACCTTC. Its translation is CASSIPRRPGYGYTF.

In its sample, this clone ranks as medium-sized. The V gene is TRBV4-1, the J gene TRBJ2-3; D not resolved. There are 15 residues in the CDR3. V lost 0 bases to trimming and J lost 0 bases, with 7 bases between them. Germline CDR1 MGHRA, CDR2 YSYEKL. The CDR3 DNA reads TGCGCCAGCAGCCAAGATCCCGGGAGCACAGATACGCAGTATTTT. Amino acid sequence: CASSQDPGSTDTQYF.

The chain uses TRBV28 and TRBJ2-2; 7 bases line up with TRBD2. From germline, CDR1 is MDHEN and CDR2 SYDVKM. Trimming cost V 7 bases and J 3 bases; bases outside gene matches: 11. CDR3 length: 16 residues. The CDR3 sequence: CASTYNVGGDTGELFF. CDR3 DNA: TGTGCCAGCACCTACAACGTGGGGGGGGACACCGGGGAGCTGTTTTTT. Full variable domain (rest looked up from reference TRBV28 and TRBJ2-2): DVKVTQSSRYLVKRTGEKVFLECVQDMDHENMFWYRQDPGLGLRLIYFSYDVKMKEKGDIPEGYSVSREKKERFSLILESASTNQTSMYLCASTYNVGGDTGELFFGEGSRLTVL.